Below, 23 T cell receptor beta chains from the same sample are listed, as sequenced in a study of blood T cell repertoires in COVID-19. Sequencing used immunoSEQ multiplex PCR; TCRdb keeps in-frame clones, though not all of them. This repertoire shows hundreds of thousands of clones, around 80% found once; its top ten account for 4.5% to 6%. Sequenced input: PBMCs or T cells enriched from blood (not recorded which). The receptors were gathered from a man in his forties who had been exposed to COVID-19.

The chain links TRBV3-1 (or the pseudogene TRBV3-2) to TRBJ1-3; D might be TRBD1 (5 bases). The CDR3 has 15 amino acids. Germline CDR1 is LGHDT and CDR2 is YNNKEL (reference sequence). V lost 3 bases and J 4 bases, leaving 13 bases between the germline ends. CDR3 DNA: TGTGCCAGCAGCCATGAAACAGGAATCGGAAACACCATATATTTT. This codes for CASSHETGIGNTIYF.

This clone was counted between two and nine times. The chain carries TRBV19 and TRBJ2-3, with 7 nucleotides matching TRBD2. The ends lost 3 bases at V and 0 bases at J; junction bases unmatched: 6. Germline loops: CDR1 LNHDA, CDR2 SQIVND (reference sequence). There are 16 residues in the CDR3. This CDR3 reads CASSISAGVSTDTQYF. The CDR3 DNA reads TGTGCCAGTAGTATTTCGGCGGGGGTTAGCACAGATACGCAGTATTTT.

This chain's CDR3 is CSGRTGPSYEQYF. Here the CDR3 DNA reads TGCAGCGGAAGAACAGGCCCGAGCTACGAGCAGTACTTC. The chain has TRBV29-1 and TRBJ2-7; D may be TRBD1 (5 bases). Germline V gene sequence: CDR1 SQVTM, CDR2 ANQGSEA. V gave up 7 bases and J gave up 3 bases, with 16 bases separating them. The CDR3 spans 13 residues.

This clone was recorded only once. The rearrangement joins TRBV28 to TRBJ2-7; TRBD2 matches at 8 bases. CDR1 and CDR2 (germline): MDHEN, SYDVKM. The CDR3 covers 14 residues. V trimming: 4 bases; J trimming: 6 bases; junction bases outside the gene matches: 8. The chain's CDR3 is CASSSGLAGVEQYF. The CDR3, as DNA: TGTGCCAGCAGTTCTGGACTAGCAGGGGTCGAGCAGTACTTC.

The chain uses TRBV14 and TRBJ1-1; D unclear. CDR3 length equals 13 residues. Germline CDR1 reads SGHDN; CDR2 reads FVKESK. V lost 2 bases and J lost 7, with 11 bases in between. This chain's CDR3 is CASSQHDPGEAFF. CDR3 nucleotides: TGTGCCAGCAGCCAACACGACCCAGGTGAAGCTTTCTTT. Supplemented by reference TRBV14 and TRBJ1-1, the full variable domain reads EAGVTQFPSHSVIEKGQTVTLRCDPISGHDNLYWYRRVMGKEIKFLLHFVKESKQDESGMPNNRFLAERTGGTYSTLKVQPAELEDSGVYFCASSQHDPGEAFFGQGTRLTVV.

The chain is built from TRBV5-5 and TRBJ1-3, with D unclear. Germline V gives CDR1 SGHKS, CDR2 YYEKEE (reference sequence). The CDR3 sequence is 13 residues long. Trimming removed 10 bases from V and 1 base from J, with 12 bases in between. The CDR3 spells CACSRESGNTIYF. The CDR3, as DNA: TGTGCCTGCTCCCGGGAGTCTGGAAACACCATATATTTT.

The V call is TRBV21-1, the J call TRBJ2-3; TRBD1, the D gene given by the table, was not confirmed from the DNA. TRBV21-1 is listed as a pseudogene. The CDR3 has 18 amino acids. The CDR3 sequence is CASSLNGAGQGLGDTQYF. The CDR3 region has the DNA TGTGCCAGCAGCCTTAACGGAGCGGGACAGGGGTTGGGGGATACGCAGTATTTT.

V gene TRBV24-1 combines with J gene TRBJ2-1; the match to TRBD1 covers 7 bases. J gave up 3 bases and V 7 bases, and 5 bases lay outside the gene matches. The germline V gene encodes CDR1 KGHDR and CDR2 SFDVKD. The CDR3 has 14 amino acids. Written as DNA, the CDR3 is TGTGCCACCAGCGTGTCAGGGGGCTACAATGAGCAGTTCTTC. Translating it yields CATSVSGGYNEQFF.

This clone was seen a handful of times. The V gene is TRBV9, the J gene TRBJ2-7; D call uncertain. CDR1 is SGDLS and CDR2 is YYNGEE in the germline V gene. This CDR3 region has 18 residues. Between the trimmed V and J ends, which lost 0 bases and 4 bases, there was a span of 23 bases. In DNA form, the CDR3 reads TGTGCCAGCAGCGTAGGAGGCGGTGCCAGTGGCGTCGGGTACGAGCAGTACTTC. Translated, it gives CASSVGGGASGVGYEQYF.

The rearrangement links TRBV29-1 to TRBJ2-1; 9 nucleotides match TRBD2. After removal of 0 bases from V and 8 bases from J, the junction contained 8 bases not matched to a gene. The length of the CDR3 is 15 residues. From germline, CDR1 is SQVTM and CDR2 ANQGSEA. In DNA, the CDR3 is TGCAGCGTTGAAGATTCGGCGGGAGGGGGCGATGAGCAGTTCTTC. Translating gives CSVEDSAGGGDEQFF.

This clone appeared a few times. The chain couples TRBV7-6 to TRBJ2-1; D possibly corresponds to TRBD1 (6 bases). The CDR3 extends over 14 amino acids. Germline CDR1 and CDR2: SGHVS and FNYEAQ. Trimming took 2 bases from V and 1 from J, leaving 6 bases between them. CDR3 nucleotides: TGTGCCAGCAGCTTACAGGGGTCCTACAATGAGCAGTTCTTC. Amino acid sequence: CASSLQGSYNEQFF.

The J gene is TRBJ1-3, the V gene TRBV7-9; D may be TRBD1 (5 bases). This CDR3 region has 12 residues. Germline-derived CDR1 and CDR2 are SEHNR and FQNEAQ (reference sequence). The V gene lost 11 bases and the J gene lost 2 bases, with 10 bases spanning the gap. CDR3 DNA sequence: TGTGCCGCCGGGGGGACTGGAAACACCATATATTTT. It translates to CAAGGTGNTIYF.

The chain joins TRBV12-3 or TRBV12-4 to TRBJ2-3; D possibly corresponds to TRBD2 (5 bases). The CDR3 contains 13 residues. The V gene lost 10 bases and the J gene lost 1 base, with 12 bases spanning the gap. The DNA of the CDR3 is TGTGCCACCCGACTGGGAGGCACAGATACGCAGTATTTT. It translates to CATRLGGTDTQYF.

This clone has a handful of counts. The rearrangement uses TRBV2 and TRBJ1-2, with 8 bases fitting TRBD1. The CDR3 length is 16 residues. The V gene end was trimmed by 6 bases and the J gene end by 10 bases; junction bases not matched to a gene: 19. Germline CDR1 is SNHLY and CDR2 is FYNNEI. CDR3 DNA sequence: TGTGCCAGCAGGGAGGGACAAACCGGGACAGGCCTTATCTACACCTTC. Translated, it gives CASREGQTGTGLIYTF.

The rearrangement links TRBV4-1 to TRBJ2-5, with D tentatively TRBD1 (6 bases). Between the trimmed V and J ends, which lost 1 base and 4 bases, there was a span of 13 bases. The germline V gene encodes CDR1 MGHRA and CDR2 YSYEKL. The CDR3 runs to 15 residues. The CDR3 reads CASSQAAGDLETQYF. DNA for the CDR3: TGCGCCAGCAGCCAAGCAGCAGGGGATTTAGAGACCCAGTACTTC.

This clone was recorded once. CDR3 DNA sequence: TGTGCCAGCAGCTCGCCAACCGGGACTAGCGGGAGAAATGAGCAGTTCTTC. Translating it yields CASSSPTGTSGRNEQFF. The chain recombines TRBV7-2 with TRBJ2-1; TRBD2 matches 14 bases. Losses at the gene ends were 4 bases for V and 7 bases for J; bases not matched to a gene: 9. The CDR3 loop spans 17 amino acids. In germline, CDR1 is SGHTA, CDR2 FQGNSA.

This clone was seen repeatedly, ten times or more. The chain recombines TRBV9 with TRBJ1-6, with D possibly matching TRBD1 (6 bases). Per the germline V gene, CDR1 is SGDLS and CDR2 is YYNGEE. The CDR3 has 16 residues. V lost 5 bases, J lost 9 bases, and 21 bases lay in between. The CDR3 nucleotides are TGTGCCAGCAGTCCGATCCAGGGGCAGGCGATTTCACCCCTCCACTTT. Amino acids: CASSPIQGQAISPLHF.

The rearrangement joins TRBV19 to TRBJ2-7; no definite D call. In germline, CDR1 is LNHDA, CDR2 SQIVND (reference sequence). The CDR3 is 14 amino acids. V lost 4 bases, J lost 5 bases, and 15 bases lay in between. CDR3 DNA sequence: TGTGCCAGTAGTACCACCGGGTTAGTGGACGAGCAGTACTTC. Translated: CASSTTGLVDEQYF.

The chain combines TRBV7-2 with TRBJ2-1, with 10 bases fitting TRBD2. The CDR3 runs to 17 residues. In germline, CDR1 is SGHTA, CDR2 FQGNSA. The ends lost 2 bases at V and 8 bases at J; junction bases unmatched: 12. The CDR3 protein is CASSLRASGSLFDEQFF. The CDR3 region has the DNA TGTGCCAGCAGCTTAAGGGCTAGCGGGAGCCTTTTTGATGAGCAGTTCTTC.

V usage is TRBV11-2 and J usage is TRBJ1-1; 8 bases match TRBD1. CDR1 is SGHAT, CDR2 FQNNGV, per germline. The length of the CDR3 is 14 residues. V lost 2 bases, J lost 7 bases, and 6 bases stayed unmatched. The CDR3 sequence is CASSLMQGASEAFF. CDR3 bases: TGTGCCAGCAGCTTAATGCAGGGGGCGAGTGAAGCTTTCTTT.

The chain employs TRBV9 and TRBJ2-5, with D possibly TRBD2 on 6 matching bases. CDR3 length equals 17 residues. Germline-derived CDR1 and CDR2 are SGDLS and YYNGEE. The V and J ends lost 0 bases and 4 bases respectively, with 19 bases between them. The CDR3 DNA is TGTGCCAGCAGCGTAGGAGGATCAGGGACTCTAGCAGAGACCCAGTACTTC. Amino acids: CASSVGGSGTLAETQYF. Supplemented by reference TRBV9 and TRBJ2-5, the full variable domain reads DSGVTQTPKHLITATGQRVTLRCSPRSGDLSVYWYQQSLDQGLQFLIQYYNGEERAKGNILERFSAQQFPDLHSELNLSSLELGDSALYFCASSVGGSGTLAETQYFGPGTRLLVL.

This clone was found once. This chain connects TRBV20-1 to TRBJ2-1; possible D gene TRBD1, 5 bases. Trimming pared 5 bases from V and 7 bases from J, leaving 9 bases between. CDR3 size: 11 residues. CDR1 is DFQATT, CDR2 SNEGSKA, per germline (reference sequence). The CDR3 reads CSAPTVNEQFF. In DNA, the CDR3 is TGCAGTGCTCCGACAGTTAATGAGCAGTTCTTC.

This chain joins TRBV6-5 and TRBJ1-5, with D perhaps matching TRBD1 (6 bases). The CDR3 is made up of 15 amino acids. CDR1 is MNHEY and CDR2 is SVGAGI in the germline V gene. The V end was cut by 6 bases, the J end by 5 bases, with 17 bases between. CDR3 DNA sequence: TGTGCCAGCAGCGGAAGGACGGGGGGCTATCAGCCCCAGCATTTT. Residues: CASSGRTGGYQPQHF.